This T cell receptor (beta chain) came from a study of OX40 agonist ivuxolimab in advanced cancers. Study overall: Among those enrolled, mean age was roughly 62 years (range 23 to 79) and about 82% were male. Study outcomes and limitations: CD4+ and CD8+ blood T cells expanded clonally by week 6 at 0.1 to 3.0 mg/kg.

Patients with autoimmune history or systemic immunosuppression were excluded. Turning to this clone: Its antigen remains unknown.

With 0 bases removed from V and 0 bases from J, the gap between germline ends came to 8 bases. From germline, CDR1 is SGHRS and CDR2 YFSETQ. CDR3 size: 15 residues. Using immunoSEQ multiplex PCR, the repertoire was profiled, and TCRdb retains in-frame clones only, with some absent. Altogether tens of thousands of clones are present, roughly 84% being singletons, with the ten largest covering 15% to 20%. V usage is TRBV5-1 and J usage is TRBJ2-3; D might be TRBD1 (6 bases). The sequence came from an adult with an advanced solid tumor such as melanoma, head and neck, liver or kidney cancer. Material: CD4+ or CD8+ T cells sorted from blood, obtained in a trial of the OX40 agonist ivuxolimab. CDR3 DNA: TGCGCCAGCAGCTTGGGAGGGGGTAGCACAGATACGCAGTATTTT. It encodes CASSLGGGSTDTQYF.